This TCR beta chain came from a study of blood T cell repertoires in COVID-19. The germline V gene encodes CDR1 SNHLY and CDR2 FYNNEI. This CDR3 spans 12 amino acids. Unmatched junction bases numbered 8, after V lost 7 bases and J lost 11 bases. TCRdb keeps only in-frame clones here, not all; method: immunoSEQ multiplex PCR. The data show 200,000 to 250,000 clones, around 88% seen once. Sequencing used PBMCs or T cells enriched from blood (not recorded which). The genes are TRBV2 and TRBJ1-1; the match to TRBD1 covers 9 bases. The sequence derives from a woman in her forties or fifties with acute COVID-19. The CDR3 region has the DNA TGTGCCAGCATCCCGGACAGGGGAAAGGCTTTCTTT. Protein product: CASIPDRGKAFF.